This TCR beta chain was observed in a study of molecular identifiers for immune sequencing clone quantification. On the study more broadly: For replicates, RNA isolated from roughly 20,000 or 100,000 naive CD8 cells was divided into five portions, of which four were sequenced.

This clonotype was counted many times. The antigen remains unidentified. Findings and caveats of the study: Over 97% of effector molecules, but under 1% in naive cells, were held by clones with more than 20 RNA copies.

TCRdb reprocessed the PCR reads with MiXCR, giving one entry per CDR3 protein. There are about 640,000 distinct CDR3 sequences in the sample; just under 20% occur only once, and roughly 0.9% lies in the top ten. V was cut by 5 bases and J by 3 bases, with 8 bases left in between. The CDR3 covers 11 residues. From germline, CDR1 is DFQATT and CDR2 SNEGSKA (reference sequence). The clonotype was recovered from a human donor in good health. Some libraries in this study had Jurkat cell RNA spiked in. Specimen: naive CD8+ T cells from blood, with Jurkat cell RNA spiked in. The subset here: FACS-sorted CD8+CD4-CCR7+CD45RA+ naive T cells. The V call is TRBV20-1, the J call TRBJ2-7, with D unclear. The CDR3 here is CSAHAIYEQYF. Written as DNA, the CDR3 is TGCAGTGCTCACGCGATCTACGAGCAGTACTTC.